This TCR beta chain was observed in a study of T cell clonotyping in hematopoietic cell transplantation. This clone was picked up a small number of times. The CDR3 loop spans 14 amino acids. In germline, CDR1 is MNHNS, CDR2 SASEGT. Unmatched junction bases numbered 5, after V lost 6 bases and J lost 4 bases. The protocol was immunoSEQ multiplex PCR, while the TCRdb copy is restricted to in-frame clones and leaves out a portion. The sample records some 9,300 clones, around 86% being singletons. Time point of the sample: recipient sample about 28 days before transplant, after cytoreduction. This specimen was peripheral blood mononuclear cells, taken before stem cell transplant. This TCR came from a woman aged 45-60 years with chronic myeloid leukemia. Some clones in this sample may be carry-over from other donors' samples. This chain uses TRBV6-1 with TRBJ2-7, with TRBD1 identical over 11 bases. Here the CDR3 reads CASRDRDRGYEQYF. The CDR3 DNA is TGTGCCAGCAGGGACCGGGACAGGGGGTACGAGCAGTACTTC.